One sample yielded the 21 T cell receptor beta chains listed below, sequenced in a study of T-cell memory formation after mild COVID-19. TCRdb re-called the 5' RACE reads through MiXCR, storing one row per CDR3 protein. The table includes about 140,000 distinct CDR3 sequences, 20% to 25% detected once. The material sequenced was PBMCs or a T cell subset sorted from them (not recorded which). The source is an adult woman who had mild COVID-19 (a few samples of this study predate the infection). Cell type and time point are not known.

This clonotype was seen a handful of times. This chain links TRBV6-6 with TRBJ1-1; tentative D call: TRBD1 (6 bases). V was trimmed by 5 bases and J by 4 bases, leaving 11 bases between them. There are 13 residues in the CDR3. The V gene's germline CDR1 is MNHNY and CDR2 SVGAGI (reference sequence). The CDR3 spells CASSDTGTTEAFF. Written as DNA, the CDR3 is TGTGCCAGCAGTGACACAGGGACCACTGAAGCTTTCTTT.

Notes on this clonotype: The junction departs from the called germline gene at one end, perhaps through a read error. The rearrangement uses TRBV9 and TRBJ2-1, with 8 bases matching TRBD2. The germline gives CDR1 SGDLS, CDR2 YYNGEE. The CDR3 extends over 16 amino acids. In nucleotides, the CDR3 is TGTGCCAGCAGCCCGAGCGGGGGAGGTCCCTACGATGAGCAGTTCTTC. It translates to CASSPSGGGPYDEQFF.

This clonotype showed up just a few times. The chain is built from TRBV4-1 and TRBJ1-2, with 9 bases matching TRBD1. The CDR3 totals 15 residues. V lost 3 bases to trimming and J lost 4 bases; unmatched junction nucleotides: 6. Germline V gene lookup returns CDR1 MGHRA and CDR2 YSYEKL. The CDR3 reads CASSQDRGYAYGYTF. The CDR3, as DNA: TGCGCCAGCAGCCAGGACAGGGGATATGCCTATGGCTACACCTTC.

V is TRBV5-1 and J is TRBJ1-2; possibly TRBD1 for D (5 bases). This CDR3 is built from 14 residues. Germline CDR1 SGHRS, CDR2 YFSETQ. Between the trimmed V and J ends, which lost 3 bases and 4 bases, there was a span of 13 bases. CDR3 nucleotide sequence: TGCGCCAGCAGCTACTCAACAGGCGGCTATGGCTACACCTTC. It translates to CASSYSTGGYGYTF.

This clonotype has just a few counts. This chain connects TRBV11-2 to TRBJ2-7; 7 bases align to TRBD2. The germline gives CDR1 SGHAT, CDR2 FQNNGV. J was trimmed by 12 bases and V by 1 base; bases with no gene match: 9. The CDR3 covers 13 residues. CDR3 sequence: CASSLGRTGGLYF. The CDR3 coding sequence is TGTGCCAGCAGCTTAGGGAGAACGGGGGGACTGTACTTC.

This clonotype has only a few counts. The V call is TRBV14, the J call TRBJ1-1, with 9 bases lining up with TRBD1. The junction had 5 bases not matched to a gene; V was cut back by 1 base and J by 2 bases. The length of the CDR3 is 16 residues. Germline CDR1 is SGHDN and CDR2 is FVKESK. CDR3 amino acids: CASSQVDRGYNTEAFF. In nucleotides, the CDR3 is TGTGCCAGCAGCCAAGTGGACAGGGGATATAACACTGAAGCTTTCTTT.

This clonotype was observed a handful of times. The chain recombines TRBV24-1 with TRBJ2-7, with 9 bases that match TRBD1. V was pared by 3 bases and J by 6 bases, with 2 bases of the junction left unmatched. Germline loops: CDR1 KGHDR, CDR2 SFDVKD. This CDR3 comprises 13 residues. The CDR3 protein is CATSDRTGVEQYF. DNA of the CDR3: TGTGCCACCAGTGATCGGACAGGGGTCGAGCAGTACTTC.

This clonotype has more than one count but fewer than ten. This rearrangement joins TRBV14 to TRBJ2-7; D not resolved. Trimming stripped 9 bases from V and 4 bases from J, with 7 bases between. The CDR3 runs to 10 residues. Germline values: CDR1 SGHDN, CDR2 FVKESK. The CDR3 reads CASPQYEQYF. In nucleotides, the CDR3 is TGTGCCAGTCCCCAATACGAGCAGTACTTC.

The chain has TRBV4-1 and TRBJ1-6; 8 bases fit TRBD1. Germline-derived CDR1 and CDR2 are MGHRA and YSYEKL. The CDR3 is 15 residues long. V lost 0 bases to trimming and J lost 8 bases; unmatched junction nucleotides: 3. CDR3 sequence reads: CASSQDQGADSPLHF. CDR3 nucleotides: TGCGCCAGCAGCCAAGATCAGGGGGCAGATTCACCCCTCCACTTT.

The chain is built from TRBV7-3 and TRBJ2-3; 11 bases are a match to TRBD2. The CDR3 consists of 16 residues. Germline loops: CDR1 SGHTA, CDR2 FQGTGA. V gave up 3 bases and J gave up 4 bases; unmatched junction bases: 6. The CDR3 DNA is TGTGCCAGCAGCTTCTTAGCGGGAGGGCCCCCAGATACGCAGTATTTT. Its translation: CASSFLAGGPPDTQYF. The full variable domain, rest sourced from reference TRBV7-3 and TRBJ2-3, is GAGVSQTPSNKVTEKGKYVELRCDPISGHTALYWYRQSLGQGPEFLIYFQGTGAADDSGLPNDRFFAVRPEGSVSTLKIQRTERGDSAVYLCASSFLAGGPPDTQYFGPGTRLTVL.

This clonotype was observed a handful of times. V is TRBV12-3 or TRBV12-4 and J is TRBJ2-2; D may correspond to TRBD1 or TRBD2 (5 bases each). The CDR3 extends over 13 amino acids. The V end lost 3 bases, the J end lost 6 bases, and 8 bases lay between the germline ends. The DNA for the CDR3 is TGTGCCAGCAGTTTGTCGGGGCCCGGGGAGCTGTTTTTT. Amino acids: CASSLSGPGELFF.

This chain links TRBV4-3 with TRBJ2-7; either TRBD1 or TRBD2 may supply D (5 bases each). Germline lookup yields CDR1 LGHNA and CDR2 YSLEER. The CDR3 contains 13 residues. V lost 2 bases and J lost 3, with 8 bases in between. Here the CDR3 reads CASSQYGGYEQYF. The CDR3 region has the DNA TGCGCCAGCAGCCAATATGGGGGCTACGAGCAGTACTTC.

This clonotype was seen only a few times. V and J are TRBV5-6 and TRBJ1-2, with 9 bases lining up with TRBD1. Trimming at V came to 4 bases and at J to 5 bases, leaving 6 bases not matched to a gene. This CDR3 comprises 14 residues. CDR1 and CDR2 from the germline V gene are SGHDT and YYEEEE. The chain's CDR3 is CASSGPGQGYGYTF. In nucleotides, the CDR3 is TGTGCCAGCAGCGGTCCGGGACAGGGATATGGCTACACCTTC.

This clonotype was detected a few times. Written as DNA, the CDR3 is TGCAGTGCTAGAGAACAGGGTTACTTGAATCAGCCCCAGCATTTT. Translated, it gives CSAREQGYLNQPQHF. The rearrangement links TRBV20-1 to TRBJ1-5, with D tentatively TRBD1 (6 bases). This CDR3 has 15 residues. Trimming cost V 0 bases and J 4 bases, with 13 bases left between them. The germline V gene encodes CDR1 DFQATT and CDR2 SNEGSKA (reference sequence).

This clonotype showed up just a few times. This sequence joins TRBV4-2 and TRBJ2-5; 8 bases align to TRBD1. The CDR3 sequence is 16 residues long. CDR1 is LGHNA, CDR2 YNFKEQ, per germline. J was trimmed by 5 bases and V by 0 bases; bases with no gene match: 8. The CDR3 sequence is CASSQEVGTGAETQYF. Here the CDR3 DNA reads TGTGCCAGCAGCCAAGAGGTGGGGACAGGAGCGGAGACCCAGTACTTC.

This rearrangement joins TRBV5-5 to TRBJ2-3, with 9 bases identical to TRBD2. With V trimmed by 4 bases and J by 6 bases, 9 bases remained unmatched. The CDR3 is 15 amino acids. Germline CDR1 SGHKS, CDR2 YYEKEE (reference sequence). CDR3 sequence: CASSRGTSSVDTQYF. DNA for the CDR3: TGTGCCAGCAGCCGGGGGACTAGCAGTGTCGATACGCAGTATTTT.

The rearrangement links TRBV5-8 to TRBJ2-3; a possible D gene is TRBD1 (6 bases). CDR3 length: 15 residues. V lost 4 bases and J 0 bases, leaving 12 bases between the germline ends. From germline, CDR1 is SGHTS and CDR2 YDEGEE. CDR3 coding DNA: TGTGCCAGCAGCACCCGGGACACGAGCACAGATACGCAGTATTTT. Residues: CASSTRDTSTDTQYF.

Only a few counts were recorded for this clonotype. The chain couples TRBV19 to TRBJ2-1; TRBD2 matches at 13 bases. CDR1 and CDR2 (germline): LNHDA, SQIVND (reference sequence). Losses at the gene ends were 5 bases for V and 9 bases for J; bases not matched to a gene: 7. The CDR3 has 15 residues. The CDR3 spells CASSAGTSGTTEQFF. In DNA, the CDR3 is TGTGCCAGTAGTGCAGGGACTAGCGGGACGACTGAGCAGTTCTTC.

The J gene is TRBJ2-3, the V gene TRBV7-9; TRBD2 might be the D (6 bases). The germline V and J ends were trimmed by 2 bases and 5 bases, with 14 bases remaining between them. CDR1 is SEHNR and CDR2 is FQNEAQ in the germline V gene (reference sequence). The CDR3 extends over 15 amino acids. The CDR3 is CASSLSGGELDTQYF. CDR3 sequence (DNA): TGTGCCAGCAGCTTAAGCGGAGGGGAATTAGATACGCAGTATTTT.

The sample holds a few counts of this clonotype. V is TRBV9 and J is TRBJ2-7, with D possibly matching TRBD1 (6 bases). Germline V gives CDR1 SGDLS, CDR2 YYNGEE. There are 15 residues in the CDR3. V lost 4 bases, J lost 3 bases, and 17 bases lay in between. The CDR3 DNA reads TGTGCCAGCAGCCCAACCGGAACAGGGAACTACGAGCAGTACTTC. Protein sequence: CASSPTGTGNYEQYF.

This clonotype turned up a few times. The rearrangement uses TRBV29-1 and TRBJ1-2, with D possibly being TRBD1 (5 bases). CDR3 length: 15 residues. Germline V CDR1 and CDR2: SQVTM, ANQGSEA. The germline V and J ends were trimmed by 2 bases and 0 bases, with 13 bases remaining between them. The CDR3 DNA reads as TGCAGCGTTGAAAGCATGGTCAGGGCTAACTATGGCTACACCTTC. Protein sequence: CSVESMVRANYGYTF.